This T cell receptor beta chain was recovered during a study of cytomegalovirus exposure and HLA in healthy donors (TCRdb year 2017). Study-level background: A later analysis indicated that the roughly 130 validation repertoires were generated on the platform also employed for the approximately 670 repertoires of the first cohort. In addition to the first cohort of hundreds of subjects, a separate validation cohort of approximately 120 different subjects was used. The study aimed to test whether signatures of past pathogen exposure could be identified by cataloging public T cell receptors. To predict cytomegalovirus infection status, the study brought together high-throughput TCR immunosequencing, statistical association of individual TCRs with disease status, and machine learning.

From a lookup of the germline V gene, CDR1 and CDR2 are SGHTS and YDEGEE. From cysteine to phenylalanine, the CDR3 is 17 amino acids long. Just the 51-base CDR3 DNA is kept, in frame starting at base 1. The germline V end is reduced by 0 bases and the J end by 4 bases; junction bases left unmatched: 9. What the research found in general, with its limitations: In vitro tests confirmed that a few of the cytomegalovirus-associated TCR beta chains recognize cytomegalovirus antigens. Subsequent analysis determined that TCRs grouped into clusters in the first cohort also showed a tendency toward co-occurrence across the roughly 130 validation repertoires, and about 93% of cluster scores exceeded 0. All 120 repertoires were used to score co-occurrence in the validation cohort in a later analysis, because that analysis had no HLA typing for the cohort. The classifier was reported to diagnose cytomegalovirus status with high specificity and sensitivity in both the original and validation cohorts. While some public TCRs were present in many individuals, most TCR sequences turned up only very rarely across donors. In the study, about 150 TCR beta chains were listed as associated with cytomegalovirus. The authors suggested that the approach could potentially be generalized to other disease states and immunological phenotypes.

Donors formed part of the validation cohort, which comprised fewer than 150 subjects and was distinct from the first cohort of 550 to 850 subjects. Regarding this clone: Its antigen has not been determined. No much larger clone exists at a distance of one base, and base qualities are not known.

The method was the immunoSEQ multiplex PCR assay. As for how the authors treated the data: To diagnose cytomegalovirus status from the catalog of TCR beta chain sequences, a statistical classification framework was built. Imported from immuneACCESS, the table was reduced by TCRdb to in-frame sequences with V and J called. These copies leave out some clones; in studies compared against another copy, an unresolved V gene accounts for under half, and the cause of the remainder is not known. From that table come the V and J calls and clone size; the DNA was used to work out D and trimming. Counted in this sample were about 55,000 clones; 90% of them appeared once. 2.5% to 3.5% of the sample is held by the ten biggest clonotypes.

The chain uses TRBV5-8 and TRBJ1-4, and TRBD1 aligns with 7 junction nucleotides. The sequence was collected from a man aged 18 to 29 in good health and CMV-seronegative. The specimen was PBMCs. Here is the DNA: TGTGCCAGCAGCTTGGGGCAAACAGGGGTCGGTAATGAAAAACTGTTTTTT. Its product reads: CASSLGQTGVGNEKLFF.